This TCR beta chain was captured in a study of T cell clones after liver transplantation. Study-level information: Third-party-reactive TCRbeta sequences from pre-transplant mixed lymphocyte reactions served as antigen-independent comparators.

TCRdb's table, derived via immunoSEQ multiplex PCR, lists solely in-frame clones and lacks some. The table records roughly 56,000 clones, 65% to 80% of them present only once. Germline V gene lookup returns CDR1 KGHSH and CDR2 LQKENI. With 2 bases removed from V and 8 bases from J, the gap between germline ends came to 7 bases. The CDR3 consists of 13 residues. This receptor was identified in a human patient who received a liver transplant. Part of the T cell pool may stem from the graft donor. The genes are TRBV18 and TRBJ1-6; D remains unclear. The material was CD4+ T cells from blood, obtained around 4.5 years after liver transplant. The CDR3 DNA sequence: TGTGCCAGCTCACCAGGTAGCGATTCACCCCTCCACTTT. Translation gives CASSPGSDSPLHF.